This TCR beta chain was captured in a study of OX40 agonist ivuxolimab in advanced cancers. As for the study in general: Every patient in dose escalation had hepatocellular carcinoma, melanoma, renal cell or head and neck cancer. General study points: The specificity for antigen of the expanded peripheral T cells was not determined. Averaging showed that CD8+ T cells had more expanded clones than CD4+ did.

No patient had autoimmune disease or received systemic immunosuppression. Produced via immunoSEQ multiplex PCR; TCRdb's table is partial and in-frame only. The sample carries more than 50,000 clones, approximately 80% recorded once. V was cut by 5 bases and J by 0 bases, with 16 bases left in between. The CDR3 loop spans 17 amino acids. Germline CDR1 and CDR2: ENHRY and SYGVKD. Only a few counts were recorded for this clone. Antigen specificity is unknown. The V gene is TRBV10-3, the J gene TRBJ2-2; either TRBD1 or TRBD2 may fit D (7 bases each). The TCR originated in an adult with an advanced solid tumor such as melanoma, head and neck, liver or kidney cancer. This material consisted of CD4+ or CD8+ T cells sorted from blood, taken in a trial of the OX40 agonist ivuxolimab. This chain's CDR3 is CAISFRGGGANTGELFF. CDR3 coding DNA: TGTGCCATCAGTTTTAGGGGAGGGGGCGCGAACACCGGGGAGCTGTTTTTT.